These 9 T cell receptor beta chains were all obtained from the same sample, sequenced in a study of graft-versus-host responses after intestinal transplantation. These receptors' targets are unknown. Clones were read by immunoSEQ multiplex PCR, and TCRdb kept only the in-frame ones, dropping some. The data contain approximately 120,000 clones, around 90% of them singletons. Here the sequenced sample was unstimulated CD4+ T cells sorted from spleen or lymph node cells, taken before intestinal transplant. The origin of the receptors is a human donor who received an intestinal transplant.

This chain uses TRBV10-3 with TRBJ1-5; no clear D. The germline gives CDR1 ENHRY, CDR2 SYGVKD. The CDR3 totals 12 residues. Trimming stripped 6 bases from V and 0 bases from J, with 3 bases between. CDR3 DNA sequence: TGTGCCATCAGCGATAGCAATCAGCCCCAGCATTTT. It yields the protein CAISDSNQPQHF.

V usage is TRBV4-2 and J usage is TRBJ1-2; D is ambiguous. Germline-derived CDR1 and CDR2 are LGHNA and YNFKEQ. The CDR3 has 11 amino acids. V lost 3 bases, J lost 5 bases, and 4 bases lay in between. The CDR3 is CASSQDYGYTF. The CDR3 nucleotides are TGTGCCAGCAGCCAGGATTATGGCTACACCTTC.

This chain connects TRBV30 to TRBJ1-3, with unresolved D. The CDR3 is 13 amino acids. Germline assignment: CDR1 GTSNPN and CDR2 SVGIG (reference sequence). The V and J ends lost 2 bases and 0 bases respectively, with 5 bases between them. Written as DNA, the CDR3 is TGTGCCTGGAGTCCGGGCTCTGGAAACACCATATATTTT. It specifies CAWSPGSGNTIYF.

This chain connects TRBV9 to TRBJ2-2; 9 bases match TRBD1. V shed 0 bases and J 2 bases; nucleotides not matched to a gene: 5. This CDR3 region has 17 residues. Germline lookup yields CDR1 SGDLS and CDR2 YYNGEE. The CDR3: CASSVGPGQGNTGELFF. The CDR3 DNA follows: TGTGCCAGCAGCGTAGGTCCGGGACAGGGTAACACCGGGGAGCTGTTTTTT.

This sequence joins TRBV5-1 and TRBJ2-7; the match to TRBD1 covers 8 bases. This CDR3 is built from 14 residues. With 7 bases clipped from V and 2 bases from J, the junction kept 8 bases outside the gene matches. Germline-derived CDR1 and CDR2 are SGHRS and YFSETQ. The CDR3: CASGPGTGPYEQYF. In DNA form, the CDR3 reads TGCGCCAGCGGACCCGGGACAGGCCCCTACGAGCAGTACTTC.

The genes are TRBV4-1 and TRBJ2-1; TRBD2 aligns across 11 bases. Trimming took 1 base from V and 10 from J; bases not matched to a gene: 18. This CDR3 region has 19 residues. Per the germline V gene, CDR1 is MGHRA and CDR2 is YSYEKL. The CDR3 region is CASSQASLAGGPLAAEQFF. CDR3 DNA: TGCGCCAGCAGCCAAGCATCCCTAGCGGGGGGTCCCCTTGCAGCAGAGCAGTTCTTC.

This chain joins TRBV29-1 and TRBJ1-1; a possible D gene is TRBD1 (6 bases). The CDR3 runs 14 residues. V was pared by 6 bases and J by 5 bases, with 19 bases between. Germline V gives CDR1 SQVTM, CDR2 ANQGSEA. In nucleotides, the CDR3 is TGCAGCGTGAGGGTCCTAGGGGGTGAGACTGAAGCTTTCTTT. Protein product: CSVRVLGGETEAFF.

V and J are TRBV5-4 and TRBJ1-1; 7 positions match TRBD1. CDR3 size: 12 residues. Losses at the gene ends were 4 bases for V and 4 bases for J; bases not matched to a gene: 1. Looked up from germline, CDR1 is SGHNT and CDR2 is YYREEE (reference sequence). The CDR3 spells CASSRQGTEAFF. CDR3 DNA sequence: TGTGCCAGCAGCCGACAGGGCACTGAAGCTTTCTTT.

V and J are TRBV6-1 and TRBJ1-1, with D possibly matching TRBD1 (5 bases). Trimming shortened V by 2 bases and J by 3 bases, and 16 bases separated the two germline ends. The germline gives CDR1 MNHNS, CDR2 SASEGT. This CDR3 has 16 residues. CDR3 sequence reads: CASSEWAGKVDTEAFF. CDR3 DNA: TGTGCCAGCAGTGAATGGGCAGGGAAAGTGGACACTGAAGCTTTCTTT.